These 13 T cell receptor beta chains came from one sample sequenced in a study of T-cell memory formation after mild COVID-19. TCRdb re-analysed the 5' RACE reads in MiXCR, keeping a single row per CDR3 protein. Of about 290,000 distinct CDR3 sequences listed, approximately 16% are singletons. Sample: PBMCs or a T cell subset sorted from them (not recorded which). These receptor sequences come from a man aged 18 to 30 who had mild COVID-19 (a few samples of this study predate the infection). Cell type and time point are not known.

The table lists this clonotype with many counts. The chain uses TRBV12-3 or TRBV12-4 and TRBJ1-5, with D unclear. There are 13 residues in the CDR3. The V gene lost 2 bases and the J gene lost 7 bases, with 9 bases spanning the gap. The CDR3 reads CASSLSGRQPQHF. The CDR3 region has the DNA TGTGCCAGCAGTTTATCTGGGCGGCAGCCCCAGCATTTT.

The chain is built from TRBV5-6 and TRBJ1-2; D not certain. V was cut by 6 bases and J by 0 bases, with 12 bases left in between. The germline V gene encodes CDR1 SGHDT and CDR2 YYEEEE. This CDR3 contains 14 residues. The CDR3 nucleotides are TGTGCCAGCACCCGCCGTGTTTCTAACTATGGCTACACCTTC. It translates to CASTRRVSNYGYTF.

J is TRBJ2-7 and V is TRBV5-1, with D unresolved. This CDR3 is 11 amino acids long. Germline V CDR1 and CDR2: SGHRS, YFSETQ. Trimming left V 1 base short and J 7 bases short, with 6 bases between. The CDR3 bases are TGCGCCAGCAGCTTGACCGGGGAGCAGTACTTC. Protein product: CASSLTGEQYF.

The gene calls are TRBV6-6 and TRBJ2-3; 9 bases agree with TRBD2. The V gene end was trimmed by 5 bases and the J gene end by 5 bases; junction bases not matched to a gene: 14. The germline CDR1 and CDR2 sequences are MNHNY and SVGAGI (reference sequence). CDR3 length equals 17 residues. The CDR3 spells CASSNRDRGLAIDTQYF. For the CDR3, the DNA is TGTGCCAGCAGTAACCGGGACCGAGGACTAGCGATAGATACGCAGTATTTT.

The chain has TRBV5-1 and TRBJ2-3; D perhaps matches TRBD2 (5 bases). This CDR3 region has 13 residues. V lost 7 bases and J 2 bases, leaving 11 bases between the germline ends. Germline values: CDR1 SGHRS, CDR2 YFSETQ. CDR3 protein: CASGRAPTDTQYF. DNA of the CDR3: TGCGCCAGCGGGCGGGCCCCCACAGATACGCAGTATTTT.

The chain is built from TRBV20-1 and TRBJ2-2; D is perhaps TRBD1 (6 bases). Trimming left V 3 bases short and J 7 bases short, with 15 bases between. This CDR3 has 14 residues. Germline V gives CDR1 DFQATT, CDR2 SNEGSKA (reference sequence). The CDR3 protein is CSASWPGVGGELFF. As DNA, the CDR3 is TGCAGTGCTAGCTGGCCAGGGGTAGGCGGGGAGCTGTTTTTT.

This clonotype was recorded at least ten times. This chain joins TRBV11-2 and TRBJ2-7, with D uncertain. The CDR3 has 10 amino acids. Germline V CDR1 and CDR2: SGHAT, FQNNGV. V was pared by 3 bases and J by 7 bases, with 4 bases between. The CDR3 bases are TGTGCCAGCAGCTTGGGGGAGCAGTACTTC. Amino acids: CASSLGEQYF.

The rearrangement joins TRBV20-1 to TRBJ1-1; D gene unclear. Germline lookup yields CDR1 DFQATT and CDR2 SNEGSKA (reference sequence). The CDR3 loop spans 12 amino acids. V shed 3 bases and J shed 7 bases, with 12 bases lying between them. DNA for the CDR3: TGCAGTGCTAGTCCGGGGAACCTTGAAGCTTTCTTT. Translation: CSASPGNLEAFF.

There are a few counts of this clonotype. CDR3 region: CASSGTGGNTGELFF. In DNA, the CDR3 is TGCGCCAGCAGTGGGACAGGGGGAAACACCGGGGAGCTGTTTTTT. The chain carries TRBV5-1 and TRBJ2-2, with TRBD1 identical over 11 bases. Trimming at V came to 5 bases and at J to 2 bases, leaving 2 bases not matched to a gene. The CDR3 consists of 15 residues. Germline loops: CDR1 SGHRS, CDR2 YFSETQ.

This clonotype was seen at least ten times. The chain joins TRBV5-1 to TRBJ1-2; 8 nucleotides match TRBD1. This CDR3 is built from 14 residues. The junction had 10 bases not matched to a gene; V was cut back by 8 bases and J by 4 bases. CDR1 and CDR2 from the germline V gene are SGHRS and YFSETQ. The CDR3 sequence: CASTPGQAGYGYTF. CDR3 nucleotides: TGCGCCAGTACTCCGGGACAGGCTGGCTATGGCTACACCTTC.

The gene calls are TRBV6-2 or TRBV6-3 and TRBJ2-1; a weak D match, TRBD2 (5 bases). The germline V gene encodes CDR1 MNHEY and CDR2 SVGEGT. Deletions cut 6 bases from V and 7 bases from J, with 10 bases between. The CDR3 extends over 12 amino acids. The DNA for the CDR3 is TGTGCCAGCAGCGCCCGGAGGAATGAGCAGTTCTTC. It yields the protein CASSARRNEQFF.

The genes are TRBV12-3 or TRBV12-4 and TRBJ1-2; 7 bases line up with TRBD1. The CDR3 contains 14 residues. V shed 6 bases and J 0 bases; nucleotides not matched to a gene: 4. The CDR3 coding sequence is TGTGCCAGCAGCCGACAGGGACCTAACTATGGCTACACCTTC. It codes for CASSRQGPNYGYTF.

The chain links TRBV12-3 or TRBV12-4 to TRBJ2-3; D call uncertain. This CDR3 contains 11 residues. Trimming removed 7 bases at V and 6 bases at J, with 8 bases between. The CDR3 loop reads CASTETDTQYF. Written as DNA, the CDR3 is TGTGCCAGCACAGAAACCGATACGCAGTATTTT.